This T cell receptor beta chain was captured by sequencing in a study of blood T cells in healthy people across ages. With a J-beta primer mix and a sample-barcoded 5' primer, a second PCR ran about 6 to 11 cycles. Via MiXCR, TCRdb re-called the 5' RACE reads, giving one row per CDR3 protein. The sample contains about 1.6 million distinct CDR3 sequences, roughly 32% of which appear only once. V was pared by 6 bases and J by 1 base, with 18 bases between. This CDR3 is built from 16 residues. CDR1 is SGHVS, CDR2 FNYEAQ, per germline. This receptor was identified in a woman in her 30s in good health. The chain recombines TRBV7-6 with TRBJ1-1, with D possibly matching TRBD1 (5 bases). The sequenced material came from blood. CDR3 sequence reads: CASSPGLGGPNTEAFF. The CDR3 coding sequence is TGTGCCAGCAGTCCTGGGTTGGGGGGACCGAACACTGAAGCTTTCTTT.